Listed below are T cell receptor beta chains from one sample, sequenced in a study of long-term antiretroviral therapy in people with HIV. The data were produced by immunoSEQ multiplex PCR, yet TCRdb's version contains in-frame clones alone and is incomplete. The top ten hold around 12% of the sample, which has around 21,000 clones, around 81% seen once. Sequenced here: unsorted PBMCs, sampled 0.1 years before starting antiretroviral therapy. Every receptor here comes from a man between 35 and 55 years old with HIV. CDR3s leave out the opening cysteine and the closing phenylalanine or tryptophan. A D gene is named only where the DNA matches it firmly. Only part of the rows carry a size: once, few, many, or a class if the clone is expanded.

j_gene | v_gene | abundance | d_gene | CDR3aa
TRBJ2-7 | TRBV5-4 | once | - | ASSFGPAAYEQY
TRBJ2-3 | TRBV6-4 | - | - | ASSDGTGISQY
TRBJ2-7 | TRBV6-5 | - | - | ASSSRYTLAPEQY
TRBJ2-1 | TRBV7-8 | few | - | ASSRDRHTSEQF
TRBJ2-5 | TRBV5-4 | once | - | ASSLDYSGETQY
TRBJ2-7 | TRBV4-1 | few | - | ASSQDPGNEQY
TRBJ2-5 | TRBV29-1 | - | - | SARGRGRGETQY
TRBJ2-3 | TRBV7-9 | - | - | ASSGPRGSEGSTDTQY
TRBJ1-2 | TRBV4-2 | - | TRBD1 | ASSQESGTGGAGYT
TRBJ2-3 | TRBV18 | - | - | ASSPGRAPDTQY
TRBJ2-3 | TRBV18 | once | TRBD2 | ASSAQLAGGTDTQY
TRBJ1-2 | TRBV5-1 | few | - | ASSLSDGYGYT
TRBJ2-5 | TRBV4-1 | - | TRBD2 | ASSQASLAGQETQY
TRBJ1-5 | TRBV27 | few | - | ASSLIRGQPQH
TRBJ1-4 | TRBV18 | few | - | ASSPQGESEKLF
TRBJ1-2 | TRBV4-1 | few | - | ASSPGTAANYGYT
TRBJ2-7 | TRBV5-1 | - | - | ASSLEPSAGYEQY
TRBJ2-3 | TRBV10-2 | - | TRBD2 | ASSVAAGAPDTQY
TRBJ1-1 | TRBV28 | - | TRBD1 | ASSSTGMNTEAF
TRBJ1-4 | TRBV2 | - | - | ASSPDRIFEKLF
TRBJ1-5 | TRBV4-1 | - | TRBD1 | ASSQDGTASNQPQH
TRBJ2-5 | TRBV5-6 | once | TRBD1 | ASSLGTGTAQFQETQY
TRBJ2-5 | TRBV4-3 | - | - | ASSQLPGPQETQY
TRBJ2-7 | TRBV10-3 | - | TRBD2 | AISSTSGGAQGEQY
TRBJ1-3 | TRBV28 | - | - | ASSLAGSNSGNTIY
TRBJ2-1 | TRBV7-9 | - | TRBD1 | ASSLPTGTGTNEQF
TRBJ1-1 | TRBV7-2 | - | - | ASSLEVRTEAF
TRBJ2-7 | TRBV11-2 | few | - | ASSPDYAHEQY
TRBJ2-7 | TRBV7-6 | - | - | ASSLGPGASYEQY